This passage covers 18 T cell receptor beta chains from one sample sequenced in a study of blood T cell repertoires in COVID-19. The table came from immunoSEQ multiplex PCR; TCRdb's copy has only in-frame clones and leaves some out. Found here are 150,000 to 200,000 clones, around 92% of them singletons; the top ten hold 4.5% to 5%. Sequencing used peripheral blood. All receptors come from a man younger than 40 with COVID-19, enrolled during active disease.

As DNA, the CDR3 is TGTGCCAGCAGTTTGGGACAGGCCTATGGCTACACCTTC. The encoded protein is CASSLGQAYGYTF. The chain couples TRBV12-3 or TRBV12-4 to TRBJ1-2; TRBD1 aligns across 8 bases. The ends lost 3 bases at V and 4 bases at J; junction bases unmatched: 1. This CDR3 has 13 residues.

This clone has just one count. The chain recombines TRBV9 with TRBJ2-5, with 7 positions matching TRBD1. J lost 5 bases, V lost 0 bases, and 10 bases had no gene match. The CDR3 has 16 residues. From germline, CDR1 is SGDLS and CDR2 YYNGEE. The CDR3 nucleotides are TGTGCCAGCAGCGTAGATGCAGGGGGTTACGTGGAGACCCAGTACTTC. Amino acid sequence: CASSVDAGGYVETQYF.

CDR3 coding DNA: TGTGCCAGCTCACCACGACCGGGACAGGGCCTCTCTGGGGCCAACGTCCTGACTTTC. Its protein product is CASSPRPGQGLSGANVLTF. This chain uses TRBV18 with TRBJ2-6, with 9 bases aligning to TRBD1. Looked up from germline, CDR1 is KGHSH and CDR2 is LQKENI. The trim removed 1 base at V and 0 bases at J, leaving 7 bases unmatched. The CDR3 loop spans 19 amino acids.

This sequence joins TRBV3-1 (or the pseudogene TRBV3-2) and TRBJ2-1; tentative D call: TRBD1 (5 bases). V dropped 4 bases and J dropped 7 bases, with 8 bases sitting between them. This CDR3 contains 12 residues. The germline V gene encodes CDR1 LGHDT and CDR2 YNNKEL (reference sequence). The CDR3 sequence is CASSPPGNEQFF. The CDR3, as DNA: TGTGCCAGCAGCCCCCCAGGGAATGAGCAGTTCTTC.

This chain links TRBV6-5 with TRBJ1-2; a weak D match, TRBD1 (6 bases). Trimming shortened V by 6 bases and J by 8 bases, and 13 bases separated the two germline ends. The germline CDR1 and CDR2 sequences are MNHEY and SVGAGI. This CDR3 spans 12 amino acids. In nucleotides, the CDR3 is TGTGCCAGCAGAGCAGGGGAGTGGGGCTACACCTTC. Residues: CASRAGEWGYTF.

This chain connects TRBV21-1 to TRBJ2-1; TRBD1 was called by the table and not checked on the DNA. TRBV21-1 is flagged as a pseudogene. This CDR3 contains 16 residues. For the CDR3, the DNA is TGTGCCAGCAGCATTGACCCAAAACAGGGGATCAATGAGCAGTTCTTC. This codes for CASSIDPKQGINEQFF.

This chain's CDR3 is CASSVLQGRTEAFF. For the CDR3, the DNA is TGTGCCAGCAGCGTCCTACAGGGAAGGACTGAAGCTTTCTTT. The V and J genes are TRBV7-8 and TRBJ1-1; possibly TRBD1 for D (6 bases). The V gene's germline CDR1 is SGHVS and CDR2 FQNEAQ. With 5 bases removed from V and 5 bases from J, the gap between germline ends came to 15 bases. The CDR3 length is 14 residues.

In nucleotides, the CDR3 is TGTGCCAGCAGCTCCTATCGGGGACATTATGGCTACACCTTC. It encodes CASSSYRGHYGYTF. The genes are TRBV7-2 and TRBJ1-2; the D gene is possibly TRBD1 (6 bases). Germline V lookup: CDR1 SGHTA, CDR2 FQGNSA. Trimming shortened V by 4 bases and J by 5 bases, and 14 bases separated the two germline ends. The CDR3 loop spans 14 amino acids.

V usage is TRBV7-3 and J usage is TRBJ2-7; perhaps TRBD1 as D (5 bases). Looked up from germline, CDR1 is SGHTA and CDR2 is FQGTGA. Deletions cut 2 bases from V and 2 bases from J, with 7 bases between. The CDR3 runs to 13 residues. The CDR3 bases are TGTGCCAGCAGCTTAGACAGTACCTACGAGCAGTACTTC. Amino acid sequence: CASSLDSTYEQYF.

V and J are TRBV2 and TRBJ2-7; a possible D gene is TRBD2 (5 bases). V lost 1 base and J 3 bases, leaving 13 bases between the germline ends. Germline assignment: CDR1 SNHLY and CDR2 FYNNEI. This CDR3 contains 15 residues. CDR3 sequence reads: CASSEGRRVNYEQYF. The DNA for the CDR3 is TGTGCCAGCAGTGAAGGGCGGCGGGTAAACTACGAGCAGTACTTC.

DNA for the CDR3: TGTGCCAGCAGCTTAGGGGGACAGTGGACGCCCTTGAACACTGAAGCTTTCTTT. It translates to CASSLGGQWTPLNTEAFF. The V call is TRBV11-2, the J call TRBJ1-1; TRBD1 matches 7 bases. The CDR3 totals 18 residues. Germline V lookup: CDR1 SGHAT, CDR2 FQNNGV. The V and J ends lost 1 base and 0 bases, in that order; junction bases with no gene match: 11.

The chain couples TRBV28 to TRBJ1-1, with D hard to call. The length of the CDR3 is 15 residues. Germline lookup yields CDR1 MDHEN and CDR2 SYDVKM. The V gene lost 9 bases and the J gene lost 0 bases, with 17 bases spanning the gap. The CDR3, as DNA: TGTGCCAGTACCTACAACCCAGGATTGAACACTGAAGCTTTCTTT. Protein: CASTYNPGLNTEAFF.

V gene TRBV3-1 (or the pseudogene TRBV3-2) combines with J gene TRBJ2-7; D unclear. The CDR3 loop spans 14 amino acids. V was cut by 1 base and J by 2 bases, with 9 bases left in between. From germline, CDR1 is LGHDT and CDR2 YNNKEL (reference sequence). In DNA, the CDR3 is TGTGCCAGCAGCCAAGCCCAACAGCCCTACGAGCAGTACTTC. Amino acids: CASSQAQQPYEQYF.

The CDR3: CATSEFPPRRQETQYF. The DNA of the CDR3 is TGTGCCACCAGTGAATTCCCCCCGCGGCGTCAAGAGACCCAGTACTTC. V gene TRBV24-1 combines with J gene TRBJ2-5; no clear D. The CDR3 totals 16 residues. V was shortened by 4 bases and J by 2 bases, with 16 bases between the two germline ends. Germline CDR1 is KGHDR and CDR2 is SFDVKD.

The rearrangement joins TRBV19 to TRBJ2-1, with TRBD1 identical over 11 bases. This CDR3 has 17 amino acids. Unmatched junction bases numbered 13, after V lost 5 bases and J lost 7 bases. Germline assignment: CDR1 LNHDA and CDR2 SQIVND (reference sequence). CDR3: CASSPLPGTGGKNEQFF. In nucleotides, the CDR3 is TGTGCCAGTAGTCCTCTCCCCGGGACAGGGGGTAAGAATGAGCAGTTCTTC.

V usage is TRBV5-1 and J usage is TRBJ2-2; TRBD1 is a possible D gene (6 bases). The CDR3 has 16 residues. The V gene's germline CDR1 is SGHRS and CDR2 YFSETQ. The V end lost 0 bases, the J end lost 4 bases, and 13 bases lay between the germline ends. CDR3 DNA: TGCGCCAGCAGCTTGGAGGGGACACCCTTCACCGGGGAGCTGTTTTTT. It is translated as CASSLEGTPFTGELFF.

Worth noting for this clone: The sample holds other DNA sequences that translate to the same CDR3. CDR3 in amino acids: CASSYSGSTDTQYF. Written as DNA, the CDR3 is TGTGCCAGCAGTTACTCGGGCAGCACAGATACGCAGTATTTT. The chain links TRBV6-5 to TRBJ2-3; D ambiguous. Deletions cut 0 bases from V and 0 bases from J, with 4 bases between. The CDR3 totals 14 residues. Per the germline V gene, CDR1 is MNHEY and CDR2 is SVGAGI.

The chain recombines TRBV19 with TRBJ1-1; D possibly corresponds to TRBD1 (5 bases). The V end lost 3 bases, the J end lost 4 bases, and 15 bases lay between the germline ends. The CDR3 is 15 residues long. The germline V gene encodes CDR1 LNHDA and CDR2 SQIVND (reference sequence). As DNA, the CDR3 is TGTGCCAGTAGTATTTTTGGCCGGAGGGGCACTGAAGCTTTCTTT. This gives the protein CASSIFGRRGTEAFF.